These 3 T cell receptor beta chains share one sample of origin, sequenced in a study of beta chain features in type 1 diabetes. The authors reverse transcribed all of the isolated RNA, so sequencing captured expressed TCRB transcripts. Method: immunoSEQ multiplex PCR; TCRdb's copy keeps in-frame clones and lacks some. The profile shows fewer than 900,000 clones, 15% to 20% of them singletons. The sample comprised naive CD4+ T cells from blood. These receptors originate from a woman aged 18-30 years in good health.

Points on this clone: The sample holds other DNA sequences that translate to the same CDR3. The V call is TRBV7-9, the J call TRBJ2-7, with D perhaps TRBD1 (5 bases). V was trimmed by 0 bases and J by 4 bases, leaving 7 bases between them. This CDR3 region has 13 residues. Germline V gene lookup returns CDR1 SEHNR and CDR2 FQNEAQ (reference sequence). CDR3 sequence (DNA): TGTGCCAGCAGCTTAGCGGGGCTTTACGAGCAGTACTTC. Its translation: CASSLAGLYEQYF.

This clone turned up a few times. The CDR3 here is CASRPTALRNTIYF. In DNA, the CDR3 is TGTGCCAGCAGACCGACAGCCCTACGAAACACCATATATTTT. The rearrangement joins TRBV2 to TRBJ1-3; a weak D match, TRBD1 (5 bases). This CDR3 is built from 14 residues. Germline lookup yields CDR1 SNHLY and CDR2 FYNNEI. V dropped 6 bases and J dropped 5 bases, with 14 bases sitting between them.

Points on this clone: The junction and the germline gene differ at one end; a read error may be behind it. The CDR3 region has the DNA TGTGCCATCAGTGAGGGGACAGGGAACTACTACGAGCAGTACTTC. It translates to CAISEGTGNYYEQYF. V usage is TRBV6-1 and J usage is TRBJ2-7, with TRBD1 matching over 9 bases. Germline-derived CDR1 and CDR2 are MNHNS and SASEGT. CDR3 length: 15 residues.